This entry concerns a single T cell receptor (beta chain). Its target is not known. These data come from a study of identical twins. Study-wide results and caveats: It was cross-sectional statistical analysis, not following the same donors, that the conclusions relied on. Within twin pairs, the out-of-frame alpha sequences they shared showed excess low generation probability. Within cord blood, abundant beta clonotypes carried fewer insertions, but memory repertoires showed no such trend.

The junction had 3 bases not matched to a gene; V was cut back by 3 bases and J by 2 bases. There are 15 residues in the CDR3. Per the germline V gene, CDR1 is DFQATT and CDR2 is SNEGSKA (reference sequence). Template switching added a universal primer site; cDNA carried unique molecular identifiers. TCRdb recomputed calls from the 5' RACE reads with MiXCR, one row per CDR3 protein. The sample records fewer than 500,000 distinct CDR3 sequences, approximately 15% being singletons. These data are also associated with another study on yellow fever vaccine responses in identical twins.

The sequencing input was CD4+ T cells sorted from blood. The source of this sequence is a young woman in good health. V usage is TRBV20-1 and J usage is TRBJ2-3, with 12 bases lining up with TRBD2. CDR3 bases: TGCAGTGCTAGCGGGACTAGCGGGTACACAGATACGCAGTATTTT. Protein product: CSASGTSGYTDTQYF.